The next 16 T cell receptor beta chains were all read from a single sample in a study of cytomegalovirus exposure and HLA in healthy donors. This table comes from immunoSEQ multiplex PCR, and its TCRdb copy is limited to in-frame clones, with some not included. The table has about 190,000 clones, over 65% seen once; the top ten hold roughly 7%. The sequencing input was PBMCs. Receptors were obtained from a man aged 18-30 years in good health and CMV-seropositive.

V and J are TRBV5-6 and TRBJ2-3; 8 nucleotides line up with TRBD2. From germline, CDR1 is SGHDT and CDR2 YYEEEE. Trimming removed 4 bases from V and 3 bases from J; junction bases left unmatched: 10. CDR3 length: 16 amino acids. The CDR3 region is CASSGLTGGGTDTQYF. In DNA, the CDR3 is TGTGCCAGCAGCGGATTAACTGGCGGGGGGACAGATACGCAGTATTTT.

V and J are TRBV14 and TRBJ2-1; D is undetermined. Germline assignment: CDR1 SGHDN and CDR2 FVKESK. The CDR3 is 14 amino acids. The V end was cut by 0 bases, the J end by 4 bases, with 7 bases between. The CDR3 DNA reads TGTGCCAGCAGCCAAGAGATCAGTTACAATGAGCAGTTCTTC. Its protein product is CASSQEISYNEQFF.

The sample holds one count of this clone. The rearrangement links TRBV4-1 to TRBJ2-7; 10 nucleotides match TRBD2. This CDR3 has 14 residues. J gave up 7 bases and V 8 bases, and 11 bases lay outside the gene matches. Germline CDR1 and CDR2: MGHRA and YSYEKL. CDR3: CASRGASGRFEQYF. For the CDR3, the DNA is TGCGCCAGCCGGGGGGCTAGCGGGAGATTTGAGCAGTACTTC.

The V and J genes are TRBV30 and TRBJ1-1; a weak D match, TRBD1 (6 bases). The CDR3 has 13 amino acids. The V and J ends lost 4 bases and 5 bases respectively, with 14 bases between them. Germline assignment: CDR1 GTSNPN and CDR2 SVGIG (reference sequence). CDR3 nucleotide sequence: TGTGCCTGGAAGGTGGGGGCGAGGACTGAAGCTTTCTTT. Its protein product is CAWKVGARTEAFF. The variable domain in full, with the rest retrieved from reference TRBV30 and TRBJ1-1, is SQTIHQWPATLVQPVGSPLSLECTVEGTSNPNLYWYRQAAGRGLQLLFYSVGIGQISSEVPQNLSASRPQDRQFILSSKKLLLSDSGFYLCAWKVGARTEAFFGQGTRLTVV.

This chain connects TRBV5-1 to TRBJ2-3; D is undetermined. CDR1 SGHRS and CDR2 YFSETQ come from the germline V gene. Between the trimmed V and J ends, which lost 4 bases and 4 bases, there was a span of 10 bases. This CDR3 is built from 13 residues. The CDR3 sequence is CASSLSSPDTQYF. DNA for the CDR3: TGCGCCAGCAGCCTCTCAAGCCCAGATACGCAGTATTTT.

V is TRBV27 and J is TRBJ2-5, with 8 bases that match TRBD2. V was clipped by 8 bases and J by 2 bases; unmatched bases: 10. CDR3 size: 15 residues. Germline CDR1 reads MNHEY; CDR2 reads SMNVEV (reference sequence). The chain's CDR3 is CASLAAGGRQETQYF. In DNA form, the CDR3 reads TGTGCCAGCCTCGCCGCGGGGGGTCGGCAAGAGACCCAGTACTTC.

The CDR3 coding sequence is TGTGCCAGCAGCTACACCGCAGGGGGGAACACTGAAGCTTTCTTT. As protein: CASSYTAGGNTEAFF. The chain couples TRBV9 to TRBJ1-1; 7 bases align to TRBD1. This CDR3 has 15 residues. The germline V gene has CDR1 SGDLS and CDR2 YYNGEE. J was trimmed by 1 base and V by 4 bases; bases with no gene match: 7.

The CDR3 coding sequence is TGTGCCAGCAGCCAACCCTTACAGGGGGGAACAGATACGCAGTATTTT. It translates to CASSQPLQGGTDTQYF. V is TRBV2 and J is TRBJ2-3, with 8 bases lining up with TRBD1. The V gene end was trimmed by 6 bases and the J gene end by 3 bases; junction bases not matched to a gene: 11. The CDR3 runs to 16 residues. Germline V gives CDR1 SNHLY, CDR2 FYNNEI. The entire variable domain, with the rest obtained from reference TRBV2 and TRBJ2-3, is as follows: EPEVTQTPSHQVTQMGQEVILRCVPISNHLYFYWYRQILGQKVEFLVSFYNNEISEKSEIFDDQFSVERPDGSNFTLKIRSTKLEDSAMYFCASSQPLQGGTDTQYFGPGTRLTVL.

The CDR3 reads CASSVEGLQPQHF. CDR3 bases: TGTGCCAGCAGCGTCGAGGGACTGCAGCCCCAGCATTTT. V and J are TRBV9 and TRBJ1-5, with D possibly matching TRBD1 (5 bases). V was clipped by 2 bases and J by 7 bases, with 10 bases between them. This CDR3 comprises 13 residues. Germline V gives CDR1 SGDLS, CDR2 YYNGEE.

The chain recombines TRBV10-3 with TRBJ2-1, with D maybe TRBD2 (5 bases). The CDR3 extends over 13 amino acids. Trimming removed 10 bases at V and 6 bases at J, with 16 bases between. The germline V gene encodes CDR1 ENHRY and CDR2 SYGVKD. The CDR3 DNA follows: TGTGCCACTGCCGAGCGGCCCTTCAATGAGCAGTTCTTC. The encoded protein is CATAERPFNEQFF.

For the CDR3, the DNA is TGTGCCAGTAGTAGGGGAAGGACTAGCGGGAGTCTGGAGCAGTACTTC. It codes for CASSRGRTSGSLEQYF. The chain recombines TRBV19 with TRBJ2-7; 13 nucleotides match TRBD2. V gave up 4 bases and J gave up 7 bases; unmatched junction bases: 10. The CDR3 spans 16 residues. CDR1 and CDR2 from the germline V gene are LNHDA and SQIVND (reference sequence).

The chain joins TRBV27 to TRBJ2-7, with TRBD2 identical over 8 bases. The CDR3 length is 14 residues. Germline CDR1 and CDR2: MNHEY and SMNVEV (reference sequence). The ends lost 3 bases at V and 9 bases at J; junction bases unmatched: 10. CDR3: CASSFTGTRYAQYF. In nucleotides, the CDR3 is TGTGCCAGCAGTTTCACCGGGACTAGATATGCGCAGTACTTC.

The chain combines TRBV11-1 with TRBJ2-2; TRBD2 matches 7 bases. CDR1 and CDR2 (germline): SGHAT, FQDESV (reference sequence). The ends lost 6 bases at V and 3 bases at J; junction bases unmatched: 4. The CDR3 consists of 14 residues. The CDR3 loop is CASRRGRDTGELFF. The CDR3 bases are TGTGCCAGCAGGAGAGGGAGGGACACCGGGGAGCTGTTTTTT.

The chain joins TRBV7-9 to TRBJ1-1; D possibly corresponds to TRBD1 (5 bases). Trimming took off 5 bases at V and 2 bases at J, with 15 bases between the two ends. Germline CDR1 SEHNR, CDR2 FQNEAQ (reference sequence). The CDR3 is 15 residues long. The CDR3 DNA reads TGTGCCAGCAGCAGATCCCAGGGTGTCAACACTGAAGCTTTCTTT. It encodes CASSRSQGVNTEAFF.

The chain uses TRBV6-1 and TRBJ1-4; 8 bases map to TRBD1. CDR1 is MNHNS and CDR2 is SASEGT in the germline V gene. Trimming cost V 5 bases and J 5 bases; bases outside gene matches: 7. This CDR3 is 15 amino acids long. The CDR3 reads CASSPQTGENEKLFF. CDR3 nucleotide sequence: TGTGCCAGCAGTCCACAGACAGGGGAAAATGAAAAACTGTTTTTT.

This chain links TRBV4-3 with TRBJ1-1, with 7 bases identical to TRBD1. V was pared by 2 bases and J by 10 bases, with 13 bases of the junction left unmatched. CDR3 size: 15 residues. The germline V gene encodes CDR1 LGHNA and CDR2 YSLEER. CDR3 coding DNA: TGCGCCAGCAGCCAACTTCAGGGGGTGATGATAGGAGCTTTCTTT. As protein: CASSQLQGVMIGAFF.